Listed here are 27 T cell receptor beta chains from one sample, sequenced in a study of cytomegalovirus exposure and HLA in healthy donors. PCR primers comprised 60 Vbeta and 13 Jbeta primers. The table came from immunoSEQ multiplex PCR; TCRdb's copy has only in-frame clones and leaves some out. The table lists about 74,000 clones. Specimen: PBMCs. These receptors originate from a female donor in good health and CMV-seropositive.

CDR3 sequence (DNA): TGTGCCAGCAGCTTCGGACTAGCGGGAGTCGACACCGGGGAGCTGTTTTTT. The encoded protein is CASSFGLAGVDTGELFF. V and J are TRBV5-4 and TRBJ2-2, with 13 positions matching TRBD2. CDR1 is SGHNT, CDR2 YYREEE, per germline (reference sequence). V was pared by 2 bases and J by 3 bases, with 4 bases of the junction left unmatched. CDR3 size: 17 residues.

The chain joins TRBV7-6 to TRBJ2-5; TRBD1 matches 7 bases. The germline V gene encodes CDR1 SGHVS and CDR2 FNYEAQ. The trim removed 6 bases at V and 4 bases at J, leaving 5 bases unmatched. The CDR3 is 13 residues long. The CDR3 DNA reads TGTGCCAGCAGTTCGAGGGGGCGAGAGACCCAGTACTTC. Protein sequence: CASSSRGRETQYF.

V and J are TRBV28 and TRBJ2-3; 7 nucleotides agree with TRBD2. Germline V gene sequence: CDR1 MDHEN, CDR2 SYDVKM. The CDR3 is 15 amino acids. Trimming cost V 6 bases and J 1 base; bases outside gene matches: 7. As DNA, the CDR3 is TGTGCCAGCAGGGCGACTAGCTCCGGCACAGATACGCAGTATTTT. It translates to CASRATSSGTDTQYF.

This sequence joins TRBV27 and TRBJ2-7; TRBD2 matches at 8 bases. CDR1 and CDR2 from the germline V gene are MNHEY and SMNVEV (reference sequence). This CDR3 contains 14 residues. The ends lost 6 bases at V and 4 bases at J; junction bases unmatched: 8. CDR3 sequence: CASRGAGEGYEQYF. The CDR3 DNA sequence: TGTGCCAGCAGGGGAGCGGGAGAAGGTTACGAGCAGTACTTC.

The J gene is TRBJ1-2, the V gene TRBV29-1; D not certain. The germline V gene encodes CDR1 SQVTM and CDR2 ANQGSEA. This CDR3 contains 12 residues. Trimming pared 3 bases from V and 8 bases from J, leaving 13 bases between. CDR3 in amino acids: CSVDIGRHGYTF. In DNA form, the CDR3 reads TGCAGCGTTGATATCGGCAGGCACGGCTACACCTTC.

The chain combines TRBV4-3 with TRBJ2-7, with D possibly being TRBD2 (6 bases). This CDR3 spans 13 amino acids. From germline, CDR1 is LGHNA and CDR2 YSLEER. V gave up 0 bases and J gave up 7 bases, with 10 bases separating them. The DNA of the CDR3 is TGCGCCAGCAGCCAAGAGGAGGGTTGGGAGCAGTACTTC. Its translation: CASSQEEGWEQYF.

The chain is built from TRBV7-6 and TRBJ2-7; TRBD2 is a possible D gene (5 bases). CDR1 SGHVS and CDR2 FNYEAQ come from the germline V gene. V was pared by 2 bases and J by 6 bases, with 14 bases between. This CDR3 region has 14 residues. CDR3 amino acids: CASSLPGEWREQYF. The CDR3 coding sequence is TGTGCCAGCAGCTTACCCGGGGAATGGCGCGAGCAGTACTTC.

CDR3 sequence (DNA): TGTGCCTGGATTAGAAAAGAGACCCAGTACTTC. Translation: CAWIRKETQYF. The V call is TRBV30, the J call TRBJ2-5; the D is unclear. Per germline, CDR1 GTSNPN and CDR2 SVGIG (reference sequence). This CDR3 has 11 amino acids. V was pared by 4 bases and J by 3 bases, with 6 bases between.

Note on this clone: Distinct nucleotide sequences in the sample also encode this CDR3. The rearrangement joins TRBV11-2 to TRBJ2-7; D gene uncertain. V shed 1 base and J shed 1 base, with 8 bases lying between them. Per germline, CDR1 SGHAT and CDR2 FQNNGV. This CDR3 comprises 14 residues. The CDR3 protein is CASSLGYSSYEQYF. The CDR3 DNA reads as TGTGCCAGCAGCTTAGGGTACAGTTCCTACGAGCAGTACTTC.

The chain employs TRBV30 and TRBJ2-7; 12 bases are a match to TRBD2. The germline CDR1 and CDR2 sequences are GTSNPN and SVGIG (reference sequence). CDR3 length equals 19 residues. The J segment lost 6 bases and the V segment lost 4 bases, leaving 22 bases of the junction unmatched. CDR3 sequence (DNA): TGTGCCTGGACCTCGCGGGCAGGTTGGACTAGCGGGGACCTCTCCGAGCAGTACTTC. It translates to CAWTSRAGWTSGDLSEQYF. Drawing the rest from reference TRBV30 and TRBJ2-7, the complete variable domain is SQTIHQWPATLVQPVGSPLSLECTVEGTSNPNLYWYRQAAGRGLQLLFYSVGIGQISSEVPQNLSASRPQDRQFILSSKKLLLSDSGFYLCAWTSRAGWTSGDLSEQYFGPGTRLTVT.

The chain combines TRBV30 with TRBJ2-7, with 8 bases that match TRBD2. J was trimmed by 4 bases and V by 0 bases; bases with no gene match: 2. The CDR3 sequence is 13 residues long. Germline V lookup: CDR1 GTSNPN, CDR2 SVGIG (reference sequence). The CDR3 sequence is CAWSVGGGYEQYF. CDR3 in DNA: TGTGCCTGGAGTGTCGGGGGGGGGTACGAGCAGTACTTC.

The chain recombines TRBV18 with TRBJ2-7; TRBD2 matches at 7 bases. The CDR3 totals 12 residues. The germline gives CDR1 KGHSH, CDR2 LQKENI. The V segment lost 1 base and the J segment 7 bases; nucleotides outside the gene matches: 1. The CDR3 DNA reads TGTGCCAGCTCACCACGGGGAGGGGAGCAGTACTTC. Translation: CASSPRGGEQYF.

The rearrangement links TRBV5-1 to TRBJ2-5, with D possibly TRBD1 on 5 matching bases. The CDR3 is 14 amino acids. The germline V and J ends were trimmed by 4 bases and 3 bases, with 13 bases remaining between them. Germline CDR1 is SGHRS and CDR2 is YFSETQ. In DNA, the CDR3 is TGCGCCAGCAGCCCTGGACACGGTAAAGAGACCCAGTACTTC. It codes for CASSPGHGKETQYF.

The chain combines TRBV10-2 with TRBJ2-1, with 13 bases identical to TRBD2. The J segment lost 6 bases and the V segment lost 4 bases, leaving 9 bases of the junction unmatched. Germline V gene lookup returns CDR1 WSHSY and CDR2 SAAADI. The CDR3 length is 17 residues. CDR3 residues: CASSGTSGSLPSNEQFF. The DNA of the CDR3 is TGCGCCAGCAGTGGGACTAGCGGGAGTCTTCCATCCAATGAGCAGTTCTTC.

The chain joins TRBV7-9 to TRBJ2-7; 9 bases are a match to TRBD1. The V segment lost 3 bases and the J segment 2 bases; nucleotides outside the gene matches: 2. This CDR3 region has 14 residues. Per the germline V gene, CDR1 is SEHNR and CDR2 is FQNEAQ (reference sequence). The CDR3 here is CASSFGDRAYEQYF. CDR3 DNA sequence: TGTGCCAGCAGCTTCGGGGACAGGGCCTACGAGCAGTACTTC.

This chain links TRBV5-8 with TRBJ1-2, with a tentative D call TRBD1 (5 bases). Deletions cut 1 base from V and 5 bases from J, with 12 bases between. CDR1 is SGHTS and CDR2 is YDEGEE in the germline V gene. CDR3 size: 14 residues. This CDR3 reads CASSLRREGYGYTF. In nucleotides, the CDR3 is TGTGCCAGCAGCTTGAGGCGGGAGGGGTATGGCTACACCTTC.

The chain is built from TRBV9 and TRBJ1-1; perhaps TRBD1 as D (5 bases). There are 14 residues in the CDR3. V was clipped by 6 bases and J by 1 base, with 13 bases between them. Germline CDR1 is SGDLS and CDR2 is YYNGEE. Written as DNA, the CDR3 is TGTGCCAGCACCGGCAGGGAAGGGAACACTGAAGCTTTCTTT. Translating it yields CASTGREGNTEAFF.

The rearrangement joins TRBV4-1 to TRBJ2-1, with 9 bases identical to TRBD2. V was pared by 2 bases and J by 7 bases, with 0 bases of the junction left unmatched. The germline V gene has CDR1 MGHRA and CDR2 YSYEKL. CDR3 length equals 13 residues. The CDR3 DNA follows: TGCGCCAGCAGCCAACTAGCGGGAAATGAGCAGTTCTTC. Translating gives CASSQLAGNEQFF.

V and J are TRBV4-2 and TRBJ1-5; D may be TRBD1 (5 bases). CDR1 and CDR2 (germline): LGHNA, YNFKEQ. The CDR3 runs 17 residues. V gave up 1 base and J gave up 7 bases, with 20 bases separating them. The CDR3 here is CASSQVSSGRVEQPQHF. The CDR3 DNA sequence: TGTGCCAGCAGCCAAGTATCCTCAGGGAGGGTGGAACAGCCCCAGCATTTT.

The chain links TRBV9 to TRBJ1-6; D is possibly TRBD1 (5 bases). V was shortened by 0 bases and J by 8 bases, with 9 bases between the two germline ends. CDR3 length: 14 amino acids. In germline, CDR1 is SGDLS, CDR2 YYNGEE. The CDR3 spells CASSVVGVDSPLHF. The CDR3 DNA sequence: TGTGCCAGCAGCGTAGTAGGGGTGGATTCACCCCTCCACTTT.

The DNA of the CDR3 is TGTGCCAGCAGACGTCAGCGGCAGGACCAAGAGACCCAGTACTTC. Its translation: CASRRQRQDQETQYF. The rearrangement links TRBV7-9 to TRBJ2-5; maybe TRBD2 (5 bases). CDR1 and CDR2 (germline): SEHNR, FQNEAQ (reference sequence). The CDR3 contains 15 residues. V lost 6 bases, J lost 0 bases, and 14 bases lay in between.

V and J are TRBV30 and TRBJ1-2, with 7 bases that match TRBD1. V lost 2 bases to trimming and J lost 3 bases; unmatched junction nucleotides: 3. CDR1 GTSNPN and CDR2 SVGIG come from the germline V gene (reference sequence). The CDR3 runs 13 residues. The CDR3 sequence is CAWSPGQDYGYTF. CDR3 coding DNA: TGTGCCTGGAGTCCCGGACAGGACTATGGCTACACCTTC.

The chain is built from TRBV5-1 and TRBJ1-1; the D gene is possibly TRBD1 (5 bases). Trimming cost V 7 bases and J 1 base, with 11 bases left between them. CDR3 length: 13 amino acids. CDR1 is SGHRS, CDR2 YFSETQ, per germline. CDR3 region: CASRLTGNTEAFF. The DNA for the CDR3 is TGCGCCAGCCGCCTTACAGGGAACACTGAAGCTTTCTTT.

This chain links TRBV5-6 with TRBJ2-5; 9 bases align to TRBD2. The DNA end is a closer match to TRBJ2-7, so the J assignment may be wrong. Germline CDR1 reads SGHDT; CDR2 reads YYEEEE. This CDR3 spans 16 amino acids. The CDR3 bases are TGTGCCAGCAGCTTGGTCGTAGCGGGGGTGTCCTACGAGCAGTACTTC. This gives the protein CASSLVVAGVSYEQYF.

The chain uses TRBV19 and TRBJ2-1; D uncertain. Trimming removed 5 bases from V and 4 bases from J, with 6 bases in between. The CDR3 spans 12 residues. Germline V CDR1 and CDR2: LNHDA, SQIVND (reference sequence). In DNA form, the CDR3 reads TGTGCCAGTAGTGTATCTTACAATGAGCAGTTCTTC. Its protein product is CASSVSYNEQFF.

The rearrangement joins TRBV4-3 to TRBJ1-6; D is undetermined. The CDR3 spans 14 residues. Germline CDR1 and CDR2: LGHNA and YSLEER. V was trimmed by 0 bases and J by 7 bases, leaving 7 bases between them. CDR3 nucleotides: TGCGCCAGCAGCCAAGAGGTTACAAATTCACCCCTCCACTTT. Translation: CASSQEVTNSPLHF.

The rearrangement uses TRBV7-2 and TRBJ2-3; D unclear. The CDR3 has 12 residues. V shed 8 bases and J shed 8 bases, with 14 bases lying between them. Germline V lookup: CDR1 SGHTA, CDR2 FQGNSA. For the CDR3, the DNA is TGTGCCAGCGGCAGCGCCCGGAGTACGCAGTATTTT. This codes for CASGSARSTQYF.